The entry that follows covers one TCR beta chain sequence. What it binds is not known. Assay: immunoSEQ multiplex PCR; the TCRdb copy retains only in-frame clones and omits some. The data contain 2 million to 2.5 million clones, 85% to 95% of them seen just once; the ten biggest clones take up 0.3% to 0.4%. Adult donors, all healthy and HIV-negative, had no recent acute infections or vaccinations. This record comes from a study of shared clonotypes between healthy human individuals. Study-level points and caveats: Naive subsets generally exceeded memory subsets in estimated richness. For naive CD4 cells, roughly 5% of clonotypes were shared across a handful of donors. Unshared clonotypes carried lower generation probabilities than those common to all four donors.

Germline V gene data show CDR1 as SGHTA and CDR2 as FQGNSA. V lost 3 bases to trimming and J lost 8 bases, with 13 bases between them. This CDR3 contains 14 residues. The sequence came from a man aged 18 to 30 in good health. Some clones in this sample may be carry-over from other donors' samples. The sample taken for sequencing was naive CD4+ T cells from PBMCs. Specified subset: CD45RA+ positively selected. The gene calls are TRBV7-2 and TRBJ1-4, with D possibly being TRBD1 (5 bases). This CDR3 is CASSLATGEEKLFF. In nucleotides, the CDR3 is TGTGCCAGCAGCTTGGCCACAGGTGAAGAAAAACTGTTTTTT.